The clone carrying this T cell receptor (beta chain) was picked up many times. Its antigen is not known. This entry belongs to a study of CD8 T cells in ankylosing spondylitis. V shed 6 bases and J shed 7 bases, with 16 bases lying between them. This CDR3 has 13 amino acids. CDR1 and CDR2 (germline): DFQATT, SNEGSKA (reference sequence). Study results and limitations: Seemingly distinctive of ankylosing spondylitis blood was a TCR beta motif formed by eight highly homologous variants.

TCRdb independently ran MiXCR on the 5' RACE reads; one entry per CDR3 protein. This sample has around 130,000 distinct CDR3 sequences, with roughly 7.3% found just once. The material sequenced was blood, either unsorted or a sorted T cell fraction (not recorded which). The receptor comes from a male donor with ankylosing spondylitis or in good health (not recorded which). This sequence joins TRBV20-1 and TRBJ1-5, with D possibly TRBD1 on 5 matching bases. CDR3 nucleotides: TGCAGTGCCGGCGGCCAGGGAGGGCAGCCCCAGCATTTT. It translates to CSAGGQGGQPQHF.